The 31 T cell receptor beta chains below come from one sample, sequenced in a study of cytomegalovirus exposure and HLA in healthy donors (dated by TCRdb to about 2017). Library generation was performed with the immunoSEQ multiplex PCR assay. A mixture of 60 forward primers for TCR Vbeta segments and 13 reverse primers for TCR Jbeta segments was used in the multiplex PCR. TCRdb stores this immuneACCESS table with in-frame sequences only. Part of the clones is absent; in the studies checked, under half of the shortfall reflects unresolved V genes, and no reason is known for the rest. In this sample the table shows about 160,000 clones, 75% to 85% of which occur a single time. The ten largest make up approximately 11% of the sample. Source material: PBMCs. Receptors originate from a man aged 45-65 years in good health and CMV-seropositive.

In this sample, this clone turned up once. This chain joins TRBV5-4 and TRBJ1-1, with D possibly being TRBD1 (5 bases). Trimming removed 5 bases at V and 3 bases at J, with 17 bases between. Germline V gene sequence: CDR1 SGHNT, CDR2 YYREEE (reference sequence). The CDR3 runs 15 residues. CDR3 region: CASRIRVGLDTEAFF. For the CDR3, the DNA is TGTGCCAGCAGAATCAGGGTAGGGCTGGACACTGAAGCTTTCTTT.

V gene TRBV28 combines with J gene TRBJ2-7, with 10 bases that match TRBD1. Trimming removed 4 bases from V and 0 bases from J; junction bases left unmatched: 0. Per the germline V gene, CDR1 is MDHEN and CDR2 is SYDVKM. The CDR3 runs to 14 residues. CDR3 DNA sequence: TGTGCCAGCAGTTGGACAGGGGGCTCCTACGAGCAGTACTTC. It codes for CASSWTGGSYEQYF.

This chain uses TRBV15 with TRBJ2-1; the match to TRBD2 covers 12 bases. Trimming at V came to 6 bases and at J to 9 bases, leaving 6 bases not matched to a gene. CDR1 is LNHNV and CDR2 is YYDKDF in the germline V gene (reference sequence). This CDR3 is 14 amino acids long. CDR3 protein: CATRASGRAPEQFF. The CDR3 nucleotides read TGTGCCACCAGGGCTAGCGGGAGGGCCCCTGAGCAGTTCTTC.

V gene TRBV30 combines with J gene TRBJ1-5; D is ambiguous. V lost 3 bases to trimming and J lost 6 bases, with 12 bases between them. The V gene's germline CDR1 is GTSNPN and CDR2 SVGIG (reference sequence). CDR3 length equals 13 residues. CDR3 sequence (DNA): TGTGCCTGGAGGGGAGGCCCCAGTCAGCCCCAGCATTTT. Its translation is CAWRGGPSQPQHF.

This clone was seen a few times. CDR3 DNA: TGTGCCAGCAGCTCTAGCGGGGGGTCGATACTCCAAGAGACCCAGTACTTC. This codes for CASSSSGGSILQETQYF. J is TRBJ2-5 and V is TRBV7-6; TRBD2 agrees at 11 bases. CDR1 and CDR2 from the germline V gene are SGHVS and FNYEAQ. The CDR3 runs 17 residues. J lost 1 base, V lost 4 bases, and 8 bases had no gene match.

The chain employs TRBV28 and TRBJ1-3, with 7 bases fitting TRBD1. The CDR3 spans 15 residues. Trimming at V came to 5 bases and at J to 2 bases, leaving 6 bases not matched to a gene. Germline V gene lookup returns CDR1 MDHEN and CDR2 SYDVKM. CDR3 nucleotide sequence: TGTGCCAGCAGTCCCTCCCAGGGGGCTGGAAACACCATATATTTT. It yields the protein CASSPSQGAGNTIYF.

The chain combines TRBV27 with TRBJ2-7, with D possibly matching TRBD2 (5 bases). CDR3 length: 16 amino acids. The germline V gene has CDR1 MNHEY and CDR2 SMNVEV (reference sequence). Trimming stripped 2 bases from V and 8 bases from J, with 22 bases between. The CDR3 nucleotides are TGTGCCAGCAGTTTAGAGGGCGGCGTGCGAACTATGAAGCAGTACTTC. This translates into CASSLEGGVRTMKQYF.

This clone was found a few times. This sequence joins TRBV6-5 and TRBJ2-2; a weak D match, TRBD1 (6 bases). This CDR3 contains 15 residues. Trimming took 6 bases from V and 3 from J, leaving 14 bases between them. In germline, CDR1 is MNHEY, CDR2 SVGAGI. The CDR3 nucleotides are TGTGCCAGCAGATTGGCGACAGGATACACCGGGGAGCTGTTTTTT. Its protein is CASRLATGYTGELFF.

This chain connects TRBV28 to TRBJ1-5; 8 bases map to TRBD1. The CDR3 extends over 8 amino acids. From germline, CDR1 is MDHEN and CDR2 SYDVKM. Trimming cost V 8 bases and J 15 bases; bases outside gene matches: 0. CDR3 nucleotides: TGTGCCAGCGGGACAGGGCATTTT. Amino acids: CASGTGHF.

This chain links TRBV27 with TRBJ1-5; D gene unclear. The length of the CDR3 is 13 residues. Germline CDR1 and CDR2: MNHEY and SMNVEV (reference sequence). Trimming left V 3 bases short and J 4 bases short, with 7 bases between. CDR3 region: CASSFYLNQPQHF. CDR3 bases: TGTGCCAGCAGTTTCTACCTGAATCAGCCCCAGCATTTT.

J is TRBJ1-2 and V is TRBV5-3; D not certain. TRBV5-3 belongs to the ORF category, with a function that is uncertain. The V end lost 4 bases, the J end lost 4 bases, and 11 bases lay between the germline ends. There are 13 residues in the CDR3. The CDR3 DNA sequence: TGTGCCAGAAGCCCGAGGTACGGCTATGGCTACACCTTC. As protein: CARSPRYGYGYTF.

This sequence joins TRBV9 and TRBJ1-2; 7 bases match TRBD1. Germline trimming cut 3 bases from V and 1 base from J; bases unmatched to any gene: 9. The germline V gene encodes CDR1 SGDLS and CDR2 YYNGEE. The CDR3 is 16 residues long. The CDR3 region has the DNA TGTGCCAGCAGCGGACTGCCGGGACAGAGTAACTATGGCTACACCTTC. Translating it yields CASSGLPGQSNYGYTF.

The chain has TRBV4-2 and TRBJ2-3, with 10 bases fitting TRBD2. The CDR3 consists of 16 residues. The J segment lost 5 bases and the V segment lost 4 bases, leaving 9 bases of the junction unmatched. From germline, CDR1 is LGHNA and CDR2 YNFKEQ. Written as DNA, the CDR3 is TGTGCCAGCAGCCCTACTCTAGCGGGAGTTGAAGATACGCAGTATTTT. Translating gives CASSPTLAGVEDTQYF.

The J gene is TRBJ1-2, the V gene TRBV18; 11 nucleotides match TRBD1. The germline V gene encodes CDR1 KGHSH and CDR2 LQKENI. There are 15 residues in the CDR3. V shed 3 bases and J 6 bases; nucleotides not matched to a gene: 6. The CDR3 loop reads CASSPGTGGYDGYTF. Written as DNA, the CDR3 is TGTGCCAGCTCACCGGGGACAGGGGGTTACGATGGCTACACCTTC.

This clone was observed a handful of times. Other DNA sequences in the same sample also yield this CDR3. The chain has TRBV7-6 and TRBJ2-3, with no clear D. Per the germline V gene, CDR1 is SGHVS and CDR2 is FNYEAQ. This CDR3 has 13 amino acids. Between the trimmed V and J ends, which lost 3 bases and 2 bases, there was a span of 6 bases. In nucleotides, the CDR3 is TGTGCCAGCAGCTTTATTTCCACAGATACGCAGTATTTT. Its translation: CASSFISTDTQYF.

The genes are TRBV10-3 and TRBJ2-3, with 9 bases identical to TRBD2. Germline trimming cut 6 bases from V and 4 bases from J; bases unmatched to any gene: 5. From germline, CDR1 is ENHRY and CDR2 SYGVKD. This CDR3 is built from 14 residues. The CDR3 region has the DNA TGTGCCATCAGGCAGACTAGCGGTTCAGATACGCAGTATTTT. This translates into CAIRQTSGSDTQYF.

This clone came up a few times. The chain couples TRBV7-2 to TRBJ2-7, with D tentatively TRBD1 (6 bases). V dropped 2 bases and J dropped 4 bases, with 9 bases sitting between them. Germline CDR1 is SGHTA and CDR2 is FQGNSA. The CDR3 length is 13 residues. Written as DNA, the CDR3 is TGTGCCAGCAGCTTAAACAGGGAGTACGAGCAGTACTTC. Translated: CASSLNREYEQYF.

The V gene is TRBV11-2, the J gene TRBJ2-2, with 9 positions matching TRBD2. The CDR3 extends over 14 amino acids. V shed 6 bases and J 9 bases; nucleotides not matched to a gene: 8. Per the germline V gene, CDR1 is SGHAT and CDR2 is FQNNGV. CDR3 in amino acids: CASSYVAGVRELFF. The CDR3 DNA reads as TGTGCCAGCAGTTACGTAGCGGGAGTACGGGAGCTGTTTTTT. The variable domain in full, with the rest retrieved from reference TRBV11-2 and TRBJ2-2, is EAGVAQSPRYKIIEKRQSVAFWCNPISGHATLYWYQQILGQGPKLLIQFQNNGVVDDSQLPKDRFSAERLKGVDSTLKIQPAKLEDSAVYLCASSYVAGVRELFFGEGSRLTVL.

The gene calls are TRBV7-2 and TRBJ1-2; tentative D call: TRBD1 (6 bases). The length of the CDR3 is 15 residues. V lost 5 bases to trimming and J lost 4 bases, with 17 bases between them. The germline V gene has CDR1 SGHTA and CDR2 FQGNSA. The CDR3 sequence: CASSVMGVQGYGYTF. DNA for the CDR3: TGTGCCAGCAGCGTGATGGGGGTACAGGGCTATGGCTACACCTTC.

The chain uses TRBV11-1 and TRBJ2-7, with 7 bases that match TRBD1. The CDR3 consists of 13 residues. Germline CDR1 and CDR2: SGHAT and FQDESV (reference sequence). J gave up 0 bases and V 5 bases, and 1 base lay outside the gene matches. For the CDR3, the DNA is TGTGCCAGCAGCCGGACAGGCTCCTACGAGCAGTACTTC. It is translated as CASSRTGSYEQYF.

As DNA, the CDR3 is TGTGCCAGCAGCTCAGGGGGCCGGTGGAATACGCAGTATTTT. As protein: CASSSGGRWNTQYF. The chain uses TRBV7-3 and TRBJ2-3; 8 nucleotides align to TRBD1. CDR1 and CDR2 (germline): SGHTA, FQGTGA. Trimming cost V 4 bases and J 7 bases; bases outside gene matches: 7. The CDR3 is 14 amino acids.

The V and J genes are TRBV28 and TRBJ2-2; D ambiguous. This CDR3 is 15 amino acids long. Germline CDR1 MDHEN, CDR2 SYDVKM. The V gene lost 1 base and the J gene lost 2 bases, with 8 bases spanning the gap. The CDR3 DNA sequence: TGTGCCAGCAGTTTATTCCGGTCAAACACCGGGGAGCTGTTTTTT. Encoded protein: CASSLFRSNTGELFF.

As for this clone: An end of the junction differs from the germline gene, which may be a read error. The V call is TRBV15, the J call TRBJ2-7, with TRBD2 identical over 8 bases. Germline V CDR1 and CDR2: LNHNV, YYDKDF (reference sequence). The length of the CDR3 is 15 residues. CDR3 nucleotides: TGTGCCACCGGCAGAGAAGGCGGGGGGTCCTACGAGCAGTACTTC. Translation gives CATGREGGGSYEQYF.

The chain is built from TRBV2 and TRBJ2-7; weak D call: TRBD1 (6 bases). Germline loops: CDR1 SNHLY, CDR2 FYNNEI. The V end was cut by 7 bases, the J end by 0 bases, with 13 bases between. CDR3 length: 14 amino acids. The CDR3 protein is CASTMDSHSYEQYF. The CDR3 region has the DNA TGTGCCAGCACCATGGACAGTCACTCCTACGAGCAGTACTTC.

The sample holds a few counts of this clone. The chain uses TRBV6-4 and TRBJ2-3; a possible D gene is TRBD1 (5 bases). The CDR3 runs to 15 residues. Trimming left V 2 bases short and J 5 bases short, with 14 bases between. Germline V gene sequence: CDR1 MRHNA, CDR2 SNTAGT. The CDR3 coding sequence is TGTGCCAGCAGTGACCTGCCCAGGGCACAAGATACGCAGTATTTT. As protein: CASSDLPRAQDTQYF.

This rearrangement joins TRBV28 to TRBJ1-1; unclear D gene. The V gene's germline CDR1 is MDHEN and CDR2 SYDVKM. The V end lost 6 bases, the J end lost 10 bases, and 12 bases lay between the germline ends. The CDR3 totals 11 residues. CDR3 in amino acids: CASSQSLVAFF. The DNA of the CDR3 is TGTGCCAGCAGCCAGTCCTTGGTAGCTTTCTTT.

V is TRBV4-3 and J is TRBJ2-1, with TRBD2 identical over 11 bases. V was clipped by 0 bases and J by 7 bases; unmatched bases: 5. The CDR3 sequence is 16 residues long. Germline loops: CDR1 LGHNA, CDR2 YSLEER. The chain's CDR3 is CASSQDSGGDHNEQFF. The CDR3 nucleotides read TGCGCCAGCAGCCAAGATAGCGGGGGGGACCATAATGAGCAGTTCTTC.

The chain recombines TRBV4-3 with TRBJ2-7, with D possibly TRBD2 on 7 matching bases. The V end was cut by 5 bases, the J end by 3 bases, with 14 bases between. Germline V gene lookup returns CDR1 LGHNA and CDR2 YSLEER. The CDR3 covers 14 residues. The CDR3: CASSYGEGGYEQYF. The CDR3, as DNA: TGCGCCAGCAGCTACGGGGAGGGGGGCTACGAGCAGTACTTC.

The chain recombines TRBV6-6 with TRBJ1-5, with D uncertain. The germline V gene has CDR1 MNHNY and CDR2 SVGAGI (reference sequence). The V gene lost 6 bases and the J gene lost 1 base, with 16 bases spanning the gap. The CDR3 spans 16 residues. CDR3 sequence reads: CASRSLEGLSNQPQHF. CDR3 in DNA: TGTGCCAGCAGATCTCTCGAGGGATTAAGCAATCAGCCCCAGCATTTT.

The rearrangement joins TRBV30 to TRBJ2-3, with a possible D match to TRBD1 (6 bases). Trimming shortened V by 1 base and J by 2 bases, and 7 bases separated the two germline ends. The germline V gene encodes CDR1 GTSNPN and CDR2 SVGIG (reference sequence). The CDR3 is made up of 13 amino acids. The CDR3 sequence: CAWSDRVTDTQYF. The DNA for the CDR3 is TGTGCCTGGAGTGACAGGGTCACAGATACGCAGTATTTT.

The chain has TRBV10-3 and TRBJ2-2, with 7 bases identical to TRBD1. This CDR3 is built from 16 residues. The germline V gene has CDR1 ENHRY and CDR2 SYGVKD. The V gene end was trimmed by 8 bases and the J gene end by 1 base; junction bases not matched to a gene: 10. In nucleotides, the CDR3 is TGTGCCATCCCATCCCGGGACAGAATGAACACCGGGGAGCTGTTTTTT. This gives the protein CAIPSRDRMNTGELFF.